The sequence of this TCR beta chain was determined in a study of T cells in Graves' hyperthyroidism and ophthalmopathy (dated by TCRdb to about 2019). In the study overall: Peripheral blood samples were taken at initial diagnosis, before any treatment was given. To identify distinguishing TCR V-J signatures, a discovery cohort of about 95 patients was used, comprising approximately 40 with Graves' ophthalmopathy and approximately 58 with stable Graves' hyperthyroidism. Prospective prediction of ophthalmopathy was tested in an independent validation cohort consisting of some 20 hyperthyroidism patients and about 17 patients who later progressed to ophthalmopathy. The approximately 100 discovery patients were randomly split 7:3 into training and test sets. The study also compared thyroid tissue and blood T-cell repertoires from several Graves' hyperthyroidism patients. After sampling, hyperthyroidism patients received methimazole starting at 30 mg daily, and ophthalmopathy patients received high-dose intravenous methylprednisolone. The paper reports TCR Vbeta CDR3 sequencing of approximately 140 peripheral blood samples: 43 ophthalmopathy, about 75 hyperthyroidism and around 17 progressor patients.

Many counts were recorded for this clonotype. Its antigen target is currently unknown. No base qualities exist here, and no much larger clone lies one base off it. Findings and caveats that apply to the study as a whole: A 13 V-J signature model separated ophthalmopathy from stable hyperthyroidism, with just over 85% sensitivity and around 84% specificity in cross-validation and 80%/75% in testing. In validation, progression to ophthalmopathy was predicted by the model with 65% to 71% sensitivity and roughly 76% specificity, a median of 6.5 months before onset. Most expanded thyroid clonotypes (frequency above 0.001) were also detected in blood, suggesting blood repertoires may reflect thyroid immune responses. Sample size was not statistically predetermined, and investigators were not blinded to group allocation.

CDR1 and CDR2 (LGHDT, YNNKEL) derive from the germline V gene (reference sequence). Clipping removes 1 base from V and 2 bases from J, with 2 as the unmatched junction base count. The CDR3 numbers 14 residues from cysteine through phenylalanine. Only CDR3 DNA is held: 42 bases, read in frame from base 1. Moderately to severely active disease, a Clinical Activity Score of at least 3, a NOSPECS grade of at least 4, and a duration under 3 months were present in ophthalmopathy patients. Patients with uncontrolled infections, other autoimmune diseases, pregnancy or lactation were excluded. Diagnoses were established on the basis of clinical symptoms, serum thyroxine and TRAb, thyroid ultrasound, and orbital computed tomography. PBMCs were isolated from approximately 10 ml of fresh peripheral blood by Ficoll-Paque density gradient centrifugation. Total RNA was extracted with Trizol reagent, and quality was checked on an Agilent 2100 Bioanalyzer.

Amplification of TCR beta CDR3 regions was carried out from RNA transcripts. For the first round of RT-PCR on the TCR CDR3, the HTBI primer set was used together with the Qiagen OneStep RT-PCR kit. A second multiplex PCR round built the libraries, followed by size selection and purification. Sequencing of the libraries was done on an Illumina HiSeq2000 using paired-end 100 bp reads. Processing in the source paper ran as follows. SOAPnuke was used to process the raw data, throwing out any read that contained adapters or uncalled bases, had a mean Phred below 15, or lacked an exact constant-primer or identifier match. High-quality paired reads were merged with COPE v1.2.5, and unique nucleotide sequences were defined as clonotypes. MiTCR v1.1 was used to align clonotypes to the IMGT TRBV, TRBD and TRBJ reference segments. The analysis was restricted to V-J combinations with a frequency above 0.0001, which together covered roughly 99% of the repertoires. A TCS score was defined as the ratio of F50 (clonal expansion) to E x V (chaos), with BLOSUM62-based TCRdist applied between CDR3 peptides within each V-J. Welch's t-statistics and random forest reduced 450 to 600 V-J features to under 15, which were used in a naive Bayes classifier (R e1071). TCRdb reprocessing: public reads trimmed at Q25 with fastp, clones called with MiXCR, in-frame beta chains kept. Each CDR3 protein appears once, grouped with its most common genes and DNA. The V and J calls and clone size are TCRdb's, not the authors'. Counted in this sample were approximately 570,000 distinct CDR3 sequences; nearly 20% of them appeared once. Jointly, the top ten make up approximately 50% of the sample.

The sample comprised blood. Here the chain combines TRBV3-1 and TRBJ2-7, with 7 bases matching TRBD2. The TCR was taken from a man between 35 and 55 years old with Graves' ophthalmopathy. The CDR3 here reads CASSQGGGTYEQYF. The nucleotides read TGTGCCAGCAGCCAAGGGGGGGGAACCTACGAGCAGTACTTC.